One and the same sample provided the 7 T cell receptor beta chains below, sequenced in a study of cytomegalovirus exposure and HLA in healthy donors. The primer mix had 60 Vbeta and 13 Jbeta primers. Method: immunoSEQ multiplex PCR; TCRdb's copy keeps in-frame clones and lacks some. The sample has about 160,000 clones, roughly 78% seen once. Material: PBMCs. The receptors were sampled from a man in his forties or fifties in good health and CMV-seronegative.

This chain uses TRBV11-3 with TRBJ2-1; no clear D gene. The CDR3 is 14 residues long. In germline, CDR1 is SGHNT, CDR2 YENEEA. Trimming cost V 4 bases and J 6 bases, with 13 bases left between them. This CDR3 is CASSSGWPTNEQFF. The DNA of the CDR3 is TGTGCCAGCAGCTCCGGGTGGCCGACCAATGAGCAGTTCTTC.

This clone appeared a single time. This chain joins TRBV11-2 and TRBJ2-7; no firm D call. The CDR3 contains 13 residues. Looked up from germline, CDR1 is SGHAT and CDR2 is FQNNGV. V was clipped by 1 base and J by 5 bases, with 9 bases between them. The CDR3 sequence: CASSLGAPDEQYF. For the CDR3, the DNA is TGTGCCAGCAGCTTAGGAGCCCCCGACGAGCAGTACTTC.

The chain recombines TRBV7-6 with TRBJ1-5; a possible D gene is TRBD1 (6 bases). This CDR3 spans 15 amino acids. CDR1 SGHVS and CDR2 FNYEAQ come from the germline V gene. V was trimmed by 1 base and J by 2 bases, leaving 9 bases between them. For the CDR3, the DNA is TGTGCCAGCAGCTTAGGGGGGCAGCGCAATCAGCCCCAGCATTTT. Its protein product is CASSLGGQRNQPQHF.

The gene calls are TRBV27 and TRBJ1-1; D is perhaps TRBD1 (5 bases). Germline-derived CDR1 and CDR2 are MNHEY and SMNVEV (reference sequence). The CDR3 is made up of 15 amino acids. Deletions cut 3 bases from V and 0 bases from J, with 11 bases between. The CDR3 DNA sequence: TGTGCCAGCAGTTTGGTCCCAGGGCTGAACACTGAAGCTTTCTTT. This codes for CASSLVPGLNTEAFF.

The V and J genes are TRBV20-1 and TRBJ2-7; D is perhaps TRBD2 (5 bases). The CDR3 runs to 11 residues. Deletions cut 3 bases from V and 7 bases from J, with 10 bases between. In germline, CDR1 is DFQATT, CDR2 SNEGSKA (reference sequence). The chain's CDR3 is CSARRAGEQYF. CDR3 nucleotides: TGCAGTGCTAGGAGGGCCGGAGAGCAGTACTTC.

The V gene is TRBV27, the J gene TRBJ1-1; no clear D gene. CDR1 is MNHEY and CDR2 is SMNVEV in the germline V gene (reference sequence). The CDR3 sequence is 14 residues long. V lost 6 bases and J 0 bases, leaving 11 bases between the germline ends. The CDR3 coding sequence is TGTGCCAGCAGAGAACATACTATGAACACTGAAGCTTTCTTT. It specifies CASREHTMNTEAFF.

The V and J genes are TRBV5-8 and TRBJ1-3; 7 bases line up with TRBD1. CDR3 size: 14 residues. J lost 6 bases, V lost 6 bases, and 9 bases had no gene match. Germline V gene lookup returns CDR1 SGHTS and CDR2 YDEGEE. Here the CDR3 reads CASTLTGVKNTIYF. The CDR3 nucleotides read TGTGCCAGCACCCTAACAGGGGTAAAAAACACCATATATTTT.